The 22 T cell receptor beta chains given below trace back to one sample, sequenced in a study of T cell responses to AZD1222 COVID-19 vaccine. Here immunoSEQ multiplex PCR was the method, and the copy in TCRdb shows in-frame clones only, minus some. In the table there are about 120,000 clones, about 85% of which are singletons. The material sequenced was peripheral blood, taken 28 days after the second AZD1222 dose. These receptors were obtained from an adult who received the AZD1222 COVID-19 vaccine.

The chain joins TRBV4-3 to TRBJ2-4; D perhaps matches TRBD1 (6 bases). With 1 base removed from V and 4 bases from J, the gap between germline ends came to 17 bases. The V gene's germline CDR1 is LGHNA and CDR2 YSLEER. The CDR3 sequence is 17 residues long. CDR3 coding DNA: TGCGCCAGCAGCCAAGGCGTAATAGGACAGCAAAAAAACATTCAGTACTTC. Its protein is CASSQGVIGQQKNIQYF.

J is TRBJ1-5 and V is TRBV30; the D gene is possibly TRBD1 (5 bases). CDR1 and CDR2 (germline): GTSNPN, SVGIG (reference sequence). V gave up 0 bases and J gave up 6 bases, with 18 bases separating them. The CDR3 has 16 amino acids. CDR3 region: CAWSVISSLRGQPQHF. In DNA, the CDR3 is TGTGCCTGGAGTGTAATTTCCTCCCTGAGGGGTCAGCCCCAGCATTTT. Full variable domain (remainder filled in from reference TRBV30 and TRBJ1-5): SQTIHQWPATLVQPVGSPLSLECTVEGTSNPNLYWYRQAAGRGLQLLFYSVGIGQISSEVPQNLSASRPQDRQFILSSKKLLLSDSGFYLCAWSVISSLRGQPQHFGDGTRLSIL.

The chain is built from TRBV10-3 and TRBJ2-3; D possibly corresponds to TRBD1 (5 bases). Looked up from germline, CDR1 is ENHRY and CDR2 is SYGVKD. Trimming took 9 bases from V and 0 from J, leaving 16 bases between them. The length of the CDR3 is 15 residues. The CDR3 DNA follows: TGTGCCATACAGACAGATCACGCTAGCACAGATACGCAGTATTTT. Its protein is CAIQTDHASTDTQYF.

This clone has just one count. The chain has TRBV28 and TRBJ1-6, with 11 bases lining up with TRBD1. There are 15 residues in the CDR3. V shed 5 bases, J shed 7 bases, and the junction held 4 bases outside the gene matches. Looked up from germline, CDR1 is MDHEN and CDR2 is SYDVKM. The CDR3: CASSPRDRGNSPLHF. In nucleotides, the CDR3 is TGTGCCAGCAGTCCGCGGGACAGGGGGAATTCACCCCTCCACTTT.

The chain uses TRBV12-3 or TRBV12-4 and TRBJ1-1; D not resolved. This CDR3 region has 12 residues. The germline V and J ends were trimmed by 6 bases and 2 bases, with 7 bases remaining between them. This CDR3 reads CASRASNTEAFF. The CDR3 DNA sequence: TGTGCCAGCAGGGCAAGTAACACTGAAGCTTTCTTT.

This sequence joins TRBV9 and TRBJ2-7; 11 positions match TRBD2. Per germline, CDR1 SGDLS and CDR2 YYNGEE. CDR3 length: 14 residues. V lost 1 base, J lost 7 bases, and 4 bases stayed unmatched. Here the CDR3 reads CASSVRLAGGEQYF. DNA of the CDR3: TGTGCCAGCAGCGTACGGCTAGCGGGGGGTGAGCAGTACTTC.

Here the CDR3 DNA reads TGTGCCAGCAGCTTAAGTGGGATTGGGACTGAAGCTTTCTTT. Amino acids: CASSLSGIGTEAFF. This rearrangement joins TRBV7-8 to TRBJ1-1; D remains ambiguous. Germline V gives CDR1 SGHVS, CDR2 FQNEAQ. The CDR3 contains 14 residues. The V end was cut by 2 bases, the J end by 5 bases, with 12 bases between.

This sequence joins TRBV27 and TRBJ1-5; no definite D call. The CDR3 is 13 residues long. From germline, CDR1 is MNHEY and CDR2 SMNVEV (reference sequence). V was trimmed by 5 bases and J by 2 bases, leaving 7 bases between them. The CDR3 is CASSRLGNQPQHF. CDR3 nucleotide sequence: TGTGCCAGCAGTCGGTTGGGCAATCAGCCCCAGCATTTT.

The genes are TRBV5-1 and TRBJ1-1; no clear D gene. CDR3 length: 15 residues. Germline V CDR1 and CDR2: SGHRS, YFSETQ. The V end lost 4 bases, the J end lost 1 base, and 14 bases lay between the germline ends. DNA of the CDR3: TGCGCCAGCAGCCCCTCTATTACCCAGAACACTGAAGCTTTCTTT. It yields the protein CASSPSITQNTEAFF.

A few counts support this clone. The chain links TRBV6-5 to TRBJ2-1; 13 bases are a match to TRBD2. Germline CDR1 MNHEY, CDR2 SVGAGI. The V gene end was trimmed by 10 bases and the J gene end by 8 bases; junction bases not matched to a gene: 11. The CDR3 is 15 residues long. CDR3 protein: CAITLTSGGADEQFF. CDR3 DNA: TGTGCCATAACCCTTACTAGCGGGGGGGCGGATGAGCAGTTCTTC.

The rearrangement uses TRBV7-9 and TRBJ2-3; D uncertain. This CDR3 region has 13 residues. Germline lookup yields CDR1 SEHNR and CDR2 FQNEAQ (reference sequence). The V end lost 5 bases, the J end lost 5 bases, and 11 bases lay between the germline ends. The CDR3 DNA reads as TGTGCCAGCAGCCCCCGCGGAGTAGATACGCAGTATTTT. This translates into CASSPRGVDTQYF.

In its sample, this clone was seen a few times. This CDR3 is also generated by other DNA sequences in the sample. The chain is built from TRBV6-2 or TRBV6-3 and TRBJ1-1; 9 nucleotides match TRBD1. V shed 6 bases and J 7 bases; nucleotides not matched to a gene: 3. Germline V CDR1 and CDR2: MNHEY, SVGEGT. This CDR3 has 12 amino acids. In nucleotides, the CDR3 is TGTGCCAGCAGCCAGACAGGGGGTGAAGCTTTCTTT. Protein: CASSQTGGEAFF.

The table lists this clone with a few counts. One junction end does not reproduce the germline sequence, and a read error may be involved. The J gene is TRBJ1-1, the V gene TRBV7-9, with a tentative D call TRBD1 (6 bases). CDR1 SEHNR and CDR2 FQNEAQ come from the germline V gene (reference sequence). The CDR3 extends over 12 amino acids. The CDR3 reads CASSLGGVEAFF. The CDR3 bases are TGTGCCAGCAGTTTAGGGGGGGTTGAAGCTTTCTTT.

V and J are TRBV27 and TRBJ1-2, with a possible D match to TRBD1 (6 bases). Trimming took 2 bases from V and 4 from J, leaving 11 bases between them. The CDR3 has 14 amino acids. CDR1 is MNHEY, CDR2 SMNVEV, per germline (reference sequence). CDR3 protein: CASSLGGAGYGYTF. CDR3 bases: TGTGCCAGCAGTTTAGGGGGGGCGGGCTATGGCTACACCTTC.

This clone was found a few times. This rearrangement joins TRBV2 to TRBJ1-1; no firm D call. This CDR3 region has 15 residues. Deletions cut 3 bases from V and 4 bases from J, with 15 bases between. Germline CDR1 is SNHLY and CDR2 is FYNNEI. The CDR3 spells CASSDGPHGGTEAFF. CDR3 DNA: TGTGCCAGCAGTGATGGGCCCCACGGAGGCACTGAAGCTTTCTTT.

Here the CDR3 reads CASSSGLDNQPQHF. The DNA of the CDR3 is TGTGCCAGCAGTTCAGGACTGGACAATCAGCCCCAGCATTTT. The rearrangement uses TRBV27 and TRBJ1-5; D not resolved. Trimming took 4 bases from V and 3 from J, leaving 10 bases between them. Germline V CDR1 and CDR2: MNHEY, SMNVEV (reference sequence). The CDR3 contains 14 residues.

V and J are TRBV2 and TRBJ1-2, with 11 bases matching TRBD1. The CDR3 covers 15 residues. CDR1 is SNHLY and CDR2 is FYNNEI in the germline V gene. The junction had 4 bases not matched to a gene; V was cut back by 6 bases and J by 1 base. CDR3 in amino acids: CASSLDRGLNYGYTF. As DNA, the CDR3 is TGTGCCAGCAGCCTGGACAGGGGGCTTAACTATGGCTACACCTTC.

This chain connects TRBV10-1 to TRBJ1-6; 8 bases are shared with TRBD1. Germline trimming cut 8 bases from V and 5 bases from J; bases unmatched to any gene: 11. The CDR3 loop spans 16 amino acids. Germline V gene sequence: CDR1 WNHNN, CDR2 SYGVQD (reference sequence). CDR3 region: CASGGDRFDHNSPLHF. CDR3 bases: TGCGCCAGCGGCGGGGACAGGTTTGATCATAATTCACCCCTCCACTTT.

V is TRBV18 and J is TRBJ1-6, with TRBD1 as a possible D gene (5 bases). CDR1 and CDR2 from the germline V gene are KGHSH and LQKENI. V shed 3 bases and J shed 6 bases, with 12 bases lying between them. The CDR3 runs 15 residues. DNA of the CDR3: TGTGCCAGCTCACCTCCTGCAGGGCGTAATTCACCCCTCCACTTT. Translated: CASSPPAGRNSPLHF. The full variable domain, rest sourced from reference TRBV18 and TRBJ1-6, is NAGVMQNPRHLVRRRGQEARLRCSPMKGHSHVYWYRQLPEEGLKFMVYLQKENIIDESGMPKERFSAEFPKEGPSILRIQQVVRGDSAAYFCASSPPAGRNSPLHFGNGTRLTVT.

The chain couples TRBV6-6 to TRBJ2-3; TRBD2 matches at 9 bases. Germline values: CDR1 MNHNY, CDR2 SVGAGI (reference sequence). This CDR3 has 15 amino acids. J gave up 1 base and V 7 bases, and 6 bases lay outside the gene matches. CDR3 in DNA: TGTGCCAGCAACGTGCGGGGGGGCGGCACAGATACGCAGTATTTT. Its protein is CASNVRGGGTDTQYF.

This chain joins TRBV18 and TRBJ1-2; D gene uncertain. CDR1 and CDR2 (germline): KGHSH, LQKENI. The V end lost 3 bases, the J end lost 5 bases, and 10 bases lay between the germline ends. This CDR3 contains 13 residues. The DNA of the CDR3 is TGTGCCAGCTCACCGCAAACACTGTATGGCTACACCTTC. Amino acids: CASSPQTLYGYTF. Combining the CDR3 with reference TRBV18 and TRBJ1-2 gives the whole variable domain NAGVMQNPRHLVRRRGQEARLRCSPMKGHSHVYWYRQLPEEGLKFMVYLQKENIIDESGMPKERFSAEFPKEGPSILRIQQVVRGDSAAYFCASSPQTLYGYTFGSGTRLTVV.

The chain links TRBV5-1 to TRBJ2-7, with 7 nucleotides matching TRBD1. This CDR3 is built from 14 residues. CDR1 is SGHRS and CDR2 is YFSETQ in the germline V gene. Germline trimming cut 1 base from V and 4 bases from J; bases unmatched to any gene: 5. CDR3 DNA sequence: TGCGCCAGCAGCTTGTCGACAGGGCAGTACGAGCAGTACTTC. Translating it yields CASSLSTGQYEQYF.